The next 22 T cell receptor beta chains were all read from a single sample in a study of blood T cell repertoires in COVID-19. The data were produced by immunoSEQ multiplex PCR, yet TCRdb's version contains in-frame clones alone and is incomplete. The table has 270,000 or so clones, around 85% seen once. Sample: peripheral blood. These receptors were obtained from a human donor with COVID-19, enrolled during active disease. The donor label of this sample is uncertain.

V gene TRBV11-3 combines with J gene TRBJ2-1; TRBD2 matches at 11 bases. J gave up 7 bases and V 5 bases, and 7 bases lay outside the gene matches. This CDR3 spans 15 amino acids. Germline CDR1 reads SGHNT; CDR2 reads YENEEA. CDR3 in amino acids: CASSALAGEFNEQFF. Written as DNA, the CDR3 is TGTGCCAGCAGCGCACTAGCGGGAGAGTTTAATGAGCAGTTCTTC.

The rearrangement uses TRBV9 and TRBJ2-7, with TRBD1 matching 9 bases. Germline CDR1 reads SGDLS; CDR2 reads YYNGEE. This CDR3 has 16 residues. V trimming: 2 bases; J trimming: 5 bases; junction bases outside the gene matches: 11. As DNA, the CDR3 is TGTGCCAGCAGCGTTGAAACTGGGACAGGGAGGGACGAGCAGTACTTC. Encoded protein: CASSVETGTGRDEQYF.

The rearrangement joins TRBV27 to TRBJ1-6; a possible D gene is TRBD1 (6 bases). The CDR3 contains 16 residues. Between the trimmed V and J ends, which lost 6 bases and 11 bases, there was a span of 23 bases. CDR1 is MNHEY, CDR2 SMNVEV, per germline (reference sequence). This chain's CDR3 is CASSSGGGGPRTPLHF. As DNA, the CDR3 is TGTGCCAGCAGCTCCGGCGGCGGGGGCCCGAGGACACCCCTCCACTTT.

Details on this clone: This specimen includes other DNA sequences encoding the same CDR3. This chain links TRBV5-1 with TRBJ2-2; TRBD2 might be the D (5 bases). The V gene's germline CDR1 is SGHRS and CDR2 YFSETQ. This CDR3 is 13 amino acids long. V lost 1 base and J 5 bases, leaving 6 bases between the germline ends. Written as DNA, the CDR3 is TGCGCCAGCAGCTTGCCGGGAACCGGGGAGCTGTTTTTT. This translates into CASSLPGTGELFF. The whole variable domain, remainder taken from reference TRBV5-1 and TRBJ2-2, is KAGVTQTPRYLIKTRGQQVTLSCSPISGHRSVSWYQQTPGQGLQFLFEYFSETQRNKGNFPGRFSGRQFSNSRSEMNVSTLELGDSALYLCASSLPGTGELFFGEGSRLTVL.

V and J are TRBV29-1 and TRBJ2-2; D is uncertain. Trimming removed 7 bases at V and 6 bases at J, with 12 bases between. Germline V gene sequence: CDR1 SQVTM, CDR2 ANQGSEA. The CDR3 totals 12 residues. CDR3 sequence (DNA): TGCAGCGGTGCCGCTAGTCCCGGGGAGCTGTTTTTT. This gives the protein CSGAASPGELFF.

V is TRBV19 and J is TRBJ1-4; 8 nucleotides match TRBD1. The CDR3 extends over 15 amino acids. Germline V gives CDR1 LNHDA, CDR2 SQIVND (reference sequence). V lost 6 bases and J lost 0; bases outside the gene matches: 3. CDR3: CASRSQGATNEKLFF. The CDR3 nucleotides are TGTGCCAGTAGATCACAGGGGGCAACTAATGAAAAACTGTTTTTT.

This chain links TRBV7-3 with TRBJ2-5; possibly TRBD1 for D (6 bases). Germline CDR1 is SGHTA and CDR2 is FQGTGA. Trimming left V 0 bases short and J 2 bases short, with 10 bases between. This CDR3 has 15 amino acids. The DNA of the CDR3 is TGTGCCAGCAGCTTAACCGGGACAAGTCAAGAGACCCAGTACTTC. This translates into CASSLTGTSQETQYF. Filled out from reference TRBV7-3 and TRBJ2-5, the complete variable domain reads GAGVSQTPSNKVTEKGKYVELRCDPISGHTALYWYRQSLGQGPEFLIYFQGTGAADDSGLPNDRFFAVRPEGSVSTLKIQRTERGDSAVYLCASSLTGTSQETQYFGPGTRLLVL.

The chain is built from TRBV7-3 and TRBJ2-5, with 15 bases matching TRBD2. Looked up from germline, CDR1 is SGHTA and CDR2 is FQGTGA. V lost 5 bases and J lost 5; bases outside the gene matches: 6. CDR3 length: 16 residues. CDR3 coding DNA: TGTGCCAGCAGCCCCGGGACTAGCGGGAGGTGGGAGACCCAGTACTTC. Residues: CASSPGTSGRWETQYF.

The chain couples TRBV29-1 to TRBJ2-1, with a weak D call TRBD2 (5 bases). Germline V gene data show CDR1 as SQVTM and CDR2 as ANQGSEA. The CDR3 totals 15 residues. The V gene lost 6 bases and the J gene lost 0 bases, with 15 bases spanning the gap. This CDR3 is CSVHPRESSYNEQFF. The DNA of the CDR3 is TGCAGCGTCCACCCACGGGAAAGCTCCTACAATGAGCAGTTCTTC.

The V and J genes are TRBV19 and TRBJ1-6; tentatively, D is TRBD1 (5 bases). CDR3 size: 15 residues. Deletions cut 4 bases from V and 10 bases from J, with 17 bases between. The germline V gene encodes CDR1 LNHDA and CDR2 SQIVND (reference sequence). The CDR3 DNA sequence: TGTGCCAGTAGTAAGGGGCGCACTGACTGGTCACCCCTCCACTTT. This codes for CASSKGRTDWSPLHF.

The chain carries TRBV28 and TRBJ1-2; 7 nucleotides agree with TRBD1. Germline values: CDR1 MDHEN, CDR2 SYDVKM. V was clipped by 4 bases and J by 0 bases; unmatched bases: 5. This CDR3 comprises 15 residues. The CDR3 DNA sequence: TGTGCCAGCAGTTATACCACAGGGGCTAACTATGGCTACACCTTC. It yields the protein CASSYTTGANYGYTF.

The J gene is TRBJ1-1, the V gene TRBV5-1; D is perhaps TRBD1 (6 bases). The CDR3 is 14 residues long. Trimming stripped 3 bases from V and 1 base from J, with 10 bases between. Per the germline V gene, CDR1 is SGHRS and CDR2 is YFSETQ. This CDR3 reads CASSSRDTNTEAFF. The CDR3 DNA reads TGCGCCAGCAGCTCCCGGGACACGAACACTGAAGCTTTCTTT.

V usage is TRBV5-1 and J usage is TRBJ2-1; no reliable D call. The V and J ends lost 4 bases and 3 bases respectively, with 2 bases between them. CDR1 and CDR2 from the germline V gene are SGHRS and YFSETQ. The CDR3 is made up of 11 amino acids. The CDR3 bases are TGCGCCAGCAGCCACTACAATGAGCAGTTCTTC. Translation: CASSHYNEQFF.

CDR3 nucleotides: TGTGCCAGCAGCTCCGAGGGGGAGAGCTCCTACGAGCAGTACTTC. This codes for CASSSEGESSYEQYF. The chain carries TRBV13 and TRBJ2-7, with D perhaps matching TRBD1 (6 bases). This CDR3 has 15 residues. The germline V and J ends were trimmed by 4 bases and 0 bases, with 13 bases remaining between them. The germline V gene has CDR1 PRHDT and CDR2 FYEKMQ (reference sequence).

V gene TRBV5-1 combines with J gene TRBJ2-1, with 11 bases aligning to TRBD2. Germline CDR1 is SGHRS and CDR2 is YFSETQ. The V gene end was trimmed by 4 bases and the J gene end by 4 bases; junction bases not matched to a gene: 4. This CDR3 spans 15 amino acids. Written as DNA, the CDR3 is TGCGCCAGCAGCCCGGGGACTAGCGGATACAATGAGCAGTTCTTC. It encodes CASSPGTSGYNEQFF.

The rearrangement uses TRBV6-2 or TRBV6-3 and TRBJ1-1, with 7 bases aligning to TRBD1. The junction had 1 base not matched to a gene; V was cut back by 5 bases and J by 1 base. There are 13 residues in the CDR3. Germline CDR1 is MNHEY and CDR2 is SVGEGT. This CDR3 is CASSRQGNTEAFF. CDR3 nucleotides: TGTGCCAGCAGTCGACAGGGGAACACTGAAGCTTTCTTT.

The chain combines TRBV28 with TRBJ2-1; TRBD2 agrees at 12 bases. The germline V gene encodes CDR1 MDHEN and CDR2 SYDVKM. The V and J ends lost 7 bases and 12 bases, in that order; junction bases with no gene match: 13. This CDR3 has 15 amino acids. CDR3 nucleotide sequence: TGTGCCAGCACCGTAAGTTTACTAGCGGGAGGACGGCAGTTCTTC. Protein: CASTVSLLAGGRQFF.

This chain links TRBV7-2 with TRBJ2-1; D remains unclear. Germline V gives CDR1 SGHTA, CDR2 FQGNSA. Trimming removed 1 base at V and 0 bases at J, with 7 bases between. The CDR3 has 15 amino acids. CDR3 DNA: TGTGCCAGCAGCTTAGTTCGCAGCTCCTACAATGAGCAGTTCTTC. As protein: CASSLVRSSYNEQFF.

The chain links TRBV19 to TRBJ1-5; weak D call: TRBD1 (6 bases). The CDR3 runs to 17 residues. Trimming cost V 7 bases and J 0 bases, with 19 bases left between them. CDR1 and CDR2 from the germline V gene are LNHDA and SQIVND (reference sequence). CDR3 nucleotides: TGTGCCAGTACCCCGACAGGAATTACCTTTAGCAATCAGCCCCAGCATTTT. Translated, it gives CASTPTGITFSNQPQHF.

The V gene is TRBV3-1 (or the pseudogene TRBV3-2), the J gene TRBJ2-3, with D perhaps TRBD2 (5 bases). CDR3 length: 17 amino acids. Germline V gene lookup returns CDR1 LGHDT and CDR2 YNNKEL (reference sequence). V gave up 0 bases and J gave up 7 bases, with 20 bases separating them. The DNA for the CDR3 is TGTGCCAGCAGCCAAGATTCGGGGAGCGGATTCATGCATACGCAGTATTTT. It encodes CASSQDSGSGFMHTQYF.

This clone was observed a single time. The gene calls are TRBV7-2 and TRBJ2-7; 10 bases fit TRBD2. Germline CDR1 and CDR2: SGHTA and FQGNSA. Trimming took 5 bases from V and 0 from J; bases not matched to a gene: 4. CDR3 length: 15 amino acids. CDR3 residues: CASSTGLAASYEQYF. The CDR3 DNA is TGTGCCAGCAGCACAGGACTAGCGGCCTCCTACGAGCAGTACTTC.

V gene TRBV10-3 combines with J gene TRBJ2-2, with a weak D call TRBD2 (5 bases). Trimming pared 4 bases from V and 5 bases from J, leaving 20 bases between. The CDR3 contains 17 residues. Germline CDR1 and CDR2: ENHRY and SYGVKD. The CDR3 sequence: CAISVVGQAEGTGELFF. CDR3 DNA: TGTGCCATCAGTGTGGTCGGTCAAGCGGAAGGGACCGGGGAGCTGTTTTTT.